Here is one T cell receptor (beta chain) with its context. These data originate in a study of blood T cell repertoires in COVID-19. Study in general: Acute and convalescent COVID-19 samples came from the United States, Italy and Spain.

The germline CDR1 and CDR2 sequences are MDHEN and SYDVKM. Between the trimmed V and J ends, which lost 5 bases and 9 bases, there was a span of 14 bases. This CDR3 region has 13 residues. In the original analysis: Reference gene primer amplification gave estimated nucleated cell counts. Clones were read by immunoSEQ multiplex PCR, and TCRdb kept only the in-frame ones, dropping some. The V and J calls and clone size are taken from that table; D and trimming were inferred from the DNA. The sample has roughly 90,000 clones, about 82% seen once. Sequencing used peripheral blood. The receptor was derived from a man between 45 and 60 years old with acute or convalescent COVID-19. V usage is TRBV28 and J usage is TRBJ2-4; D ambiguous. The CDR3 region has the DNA TGTGCCAGCAGTCCTCCAGGCTCTACCATTCAGTACTTC. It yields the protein CASSPPGSTIQYF. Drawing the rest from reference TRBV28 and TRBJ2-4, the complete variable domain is DVKVTQSSRYLVKRTGEKVFLECVQDMDHENMFWYRQDPGLGLRLIYFSYDVKMKEKGDIPEGYSVSREKKERFSLILESASTNQTSMYLCASSPPGSTIQYFGAGTRLSVL.